This T cell receptor beta chain originates from a study of shared clonotypes between healthy human individuals. Over several immunoSEQ plates, each subset's genomic DNA was distributed in even portions. As processed by the authors: Filtering differed, since immunoSEQ gave only junction sequences and no quality scores. Using immunoSEQ multiplex PCR, the repertoire was profiled, and TCRdb retains in-frame clones only, with some absent. The V and J calls and clone size were taken over from that table, and D and trimming were inferred from the DNA. The sample has 2 million to 2.5 million clones, 90% to 95% seen once. CDR1 SGHRS and CDR2 YFSETQ come from the germline V gene. CDR3 length: 15 amino acids. V was clipped by 3 bases and J by 0 bases, with 12 bases between them. To note about this clone: Its matching antigen is unknown.

General study points: Four donors shared around 5.1% of their naive CD4 clonotypes. All-four-donor shared clonotypes had higher generation probabilities than non-shared clonotypes did.

This chain connects TRBV5-1 to TRBJ1-1; D perhaps matches TRBD1 (6 bases). The sequenced sample was naive CD4+ T cells from PBMCs. Subset described: CD45RA+ positively selected. This sequence originates from a man aged 18 to 30 in good health. Some clones in this sample may be carry-over from other donors' samples. The CDR3 sequence: CASSSFQGLNTEAFF. The CDR3 nucleotides read TGCGCCAGCAGCTCATTTCAGGGGTTGAACACTGAAGCTTTCTTT.